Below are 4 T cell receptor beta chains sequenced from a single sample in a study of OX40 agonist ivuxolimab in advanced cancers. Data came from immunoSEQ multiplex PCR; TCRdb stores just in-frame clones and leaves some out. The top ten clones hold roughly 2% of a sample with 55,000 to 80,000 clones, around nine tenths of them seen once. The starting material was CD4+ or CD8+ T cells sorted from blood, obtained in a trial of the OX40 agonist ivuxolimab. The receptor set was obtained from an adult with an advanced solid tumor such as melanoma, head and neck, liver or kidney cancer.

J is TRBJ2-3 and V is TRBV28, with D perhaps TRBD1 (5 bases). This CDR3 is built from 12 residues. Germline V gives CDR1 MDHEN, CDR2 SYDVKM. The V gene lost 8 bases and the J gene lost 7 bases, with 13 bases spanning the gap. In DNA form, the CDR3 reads TGTGCCAGCGGTAAGGGGCAATATACGCAGTATTTT. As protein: CASGKGQYTQYF.

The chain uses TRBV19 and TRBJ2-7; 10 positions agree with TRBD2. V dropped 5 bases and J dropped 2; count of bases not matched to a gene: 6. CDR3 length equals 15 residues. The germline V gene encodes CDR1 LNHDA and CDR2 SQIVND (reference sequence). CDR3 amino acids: CASSQAGGSPYEQYF. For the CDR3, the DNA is TGTGCCAGTAGTCAAGCGGGAGGGTCCCCCTACGAGCAGTACTTC.

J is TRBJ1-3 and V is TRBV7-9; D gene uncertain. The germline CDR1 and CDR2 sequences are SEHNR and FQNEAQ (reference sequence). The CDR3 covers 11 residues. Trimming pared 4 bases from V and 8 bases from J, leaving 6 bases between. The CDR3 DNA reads TGTGCCAGCAGCTCCGGAGACACCATATATTTT. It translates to CASSSGDTIYF.

The CDR3 protein is CASSPSAGGPGEGEQYF. CDR3 coding DNA: TGTGCCAGCAGTCCAAGCGCAGGGGGCCCCGGGGAGGGCGAGCAGTACTTC. V gene TRBV28 combines with J gene TRBJ2-7, with a weak D call TRBD1 (8 bases). This CDR3 region has 17 residues. Trimming removed 5 bases from V and 6 bases from J, with 26 bases in between. Germline V CDR1 and CDR2: MDHEN, SYDVKM.